The source of this T cell receptor (beta chain) is a study of T cells in Graves' hyperthyroidism and ophthalmopathy. Authors of the study amplified TCR beta CDR3 regions from RNA transcripts. Carried out on the TCR CDR3, a first-round RT-PCR used the HTBI primer set. A single record per CDR3 protein comes from TCRdb applying MiXCR to the multiplex PCR reads. This table has 750,000 to 950,000 distinct CDR3 sequences, over 35% appearing once. Fresh peripheral blood, 10 ml, was the source of the PBMCs. J lost 1 base, V lost 1 base, and 1 base had no gene match. CDR3 length: 15 residues. The germline CDR1 and CDR2 sequences are MGHDK and SYGVNS.

The chain uses TRBV25-1 and TRBJ1-1, with 9 nucleotides matching TRBD1. The clonotype comes from a man younger than 30 with Graves' hyperthyroidism. The specimen sequenced was blood. CDR3: CASSESGQGNTEAFF. DNA of the CDR3: TGTGCCAGCAGTGAATCGGGACAGGGGAACACTGAAGCTTTCTTT.